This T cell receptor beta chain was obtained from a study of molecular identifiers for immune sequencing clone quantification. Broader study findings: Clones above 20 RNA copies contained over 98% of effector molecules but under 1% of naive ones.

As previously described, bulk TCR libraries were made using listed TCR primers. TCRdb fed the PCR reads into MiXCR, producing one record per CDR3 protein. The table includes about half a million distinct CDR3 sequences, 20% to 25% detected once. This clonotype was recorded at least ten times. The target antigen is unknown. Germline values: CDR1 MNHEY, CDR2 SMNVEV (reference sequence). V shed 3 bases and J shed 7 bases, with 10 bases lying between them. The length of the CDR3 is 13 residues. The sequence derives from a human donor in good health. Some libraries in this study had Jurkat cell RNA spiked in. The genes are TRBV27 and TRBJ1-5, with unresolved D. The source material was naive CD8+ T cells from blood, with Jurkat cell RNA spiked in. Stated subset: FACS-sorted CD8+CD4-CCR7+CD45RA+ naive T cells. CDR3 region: CASSFGLRQPQHF. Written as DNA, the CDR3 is TGTGCCAGCAGTTTTGGTTTACGGCAGCCCCAGCATTTT.